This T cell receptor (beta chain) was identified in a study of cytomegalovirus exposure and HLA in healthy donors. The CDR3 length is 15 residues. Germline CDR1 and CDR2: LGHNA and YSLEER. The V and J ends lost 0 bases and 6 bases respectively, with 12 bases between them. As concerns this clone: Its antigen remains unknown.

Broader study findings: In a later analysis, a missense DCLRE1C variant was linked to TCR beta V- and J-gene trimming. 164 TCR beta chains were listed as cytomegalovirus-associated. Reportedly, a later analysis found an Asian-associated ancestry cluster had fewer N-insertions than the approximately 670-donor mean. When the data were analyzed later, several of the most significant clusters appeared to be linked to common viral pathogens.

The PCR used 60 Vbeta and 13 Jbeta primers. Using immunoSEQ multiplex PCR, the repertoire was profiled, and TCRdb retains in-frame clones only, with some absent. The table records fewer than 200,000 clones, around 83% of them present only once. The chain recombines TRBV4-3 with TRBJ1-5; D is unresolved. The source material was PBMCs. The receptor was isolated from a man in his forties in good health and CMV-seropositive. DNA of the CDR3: TGCGCCAGCAGCCAAGAGCGTACCTCGATTCAGCCCCAGCATTTT. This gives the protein CASSQERTSIQPQHF.